A selection of T cell receptor beta chains follows, all from one sample in a study of blood T cell repertoires in COVID-19. This table comes from immunoSEQ multiplex PCR, and its TCRdb copy is limited to in-frame clones, with some not included. The sample consists of roughly 200,000 clones, approximately 88% of them appearing once. The sequenced sample was peripheral blood. These receptor sequences come from a woman aged 25 to 39 with acute or convalescent COVID-19. CDR3s include the opening cysteine and the closing phenylalanine or tryptophan. The D gene is left open where the match is weak. A clone size is listed for some rows: how often the clone was seen (once, few, many), or a class if it is expanded.

d_call	clone_size	v_call	j_call	cdr3_nt	cdr3_aa
-	once	TRBV5-1	TRBJ2-1	TGCGCCAGCAGCTTGCTACAGGGTTTGCAGTTCTTC	CASSLLQGLQFF
-	-	TRBV30	TRBJ1-1	TGTGCCTGGCTGCGGCGCGGAGGAGCAGCTGAAGCTTTCTTT	CAWLRRGGAAEAFF
-	once	TRBV14	TRBJ2-7	TGTGCCAGCAGCCAGGCGGGCATGGTGTTATACGAGCAGTACTTC	CASSQAGMVLYEQYF
TRBD2	-	TRBV19	TRBJ2-7	TGTGCCAGTAGCGGGAGGGCCGCCGTACGACTCTACGAGCAGTACTTC	CASSGRAAVRLYEQYF
-	-	TRBV7-2	TRBJ2-7	TGTGCCAGCAGCCTACCGGGACAAATCTACGAGCAGTACTTC	CASSLPGQIYEQYF
-	few	TRBV5-4	TRBJ1-5	TGTGCCAGCAGCGTAGACAGAAATCAGCCCCAGCATTTT	CASSVDRNQPQHF
-	-	TRBV13	TRBJ1-2	TGTGCCAGCAGGCCGGGATCCAACTATGGCTACACCTTC	CASRPGSNYGYTF
TRBD2	-	TRBV4-1	TRBJ2-5	TGCGCCAGCAGCCAACCTACCGGGACTAGCAGGCAGACCCAGTACTTC	CASSQPTGTSRQTQYF
-	-	TRBV5-1	TRBJ2-1	TGCGCCAGCAGCTTGGCCTCGGCTAGCCCCAATGAGCAGTTCTTC	CASSLASASPNEQFF
-	-	TRBV4-2	TRBJ1-6	TGTGCCAGCAGGGGCCCGATTGCGCGCTCACCCCTCCACTTT	CASRGPIARSPLHF
-	-	TRBV24-1	TRBJ1-1	TGTGCCACCAGTGACTTAGGGGGAGATGAAGCTTTCTTT	CATSDLGGDEAFF
-	-	TRBV12-3/TRBV12-4	TRBJ1-4	TGTGCCAGCAGTTCCCGCGGAGAACTGTTTTTT	CASSSRGELFF
-	-	TRBV7-9	TRBJ1-5	TGTGCCAGCAGCCGCAGCGAGGGTGGGCAGCCCCAGCATTTT	CASSRSEGGQPQHF
-	-	TRBV6-5	TRBJ1-5	TGTGCCAGCAGCCTAGTTAGCAATCAGCCCCAGCATTTT	CASSLVSNQPQHF
-	-	TRBV5-4	TRBJ2-5	TGTGCCAGCAGCCCGACGGGGGGCGGTCAAGAGACCCAGTACTTC	CASSPTGGGQETQYF
-	-	TRBV5-5	TRBJ1-3	TGTGCCAGCAGCCAGCGCCTTCGGAACTCTGGAAACACCATATATTTT	CASSQRLRNSGNTIYF
-	-	TRBV2	TRBJ1-6	TGTGCCAGCAGTGTTATTTCACCCCTCCACTTT	CASSVISPLHF
-	-	TRBV5-1	TRBJ2-3	TGCGCCAGCAGCTTGTCGAGTACGCAGTATTTT	CASSLSSTQYF
TRBD2	-	TRBV7-9	TRBJ2-7	TGTGCCAGCATCGGACGATTCCTAGCGGGAGAGACCTACGAGCAGTACTTC	CASIGRFLAGETYEQYF
-	few	TRBV10-3	TRBJ1-3	TGTGCCATCACCTCCACGGGGGATGCGGGAAACACCATATATTTT	CAITSTGDAGNTIYF
TRBD1	-	TRBV7-9	TRBJ2-7	TGTGCCAGCAGCTTTGACAGGGACGAGCAGTACTTC	CASSFDRDEQYF
-	-	TRBV6-5	TRBJ2-5	TGTGCCAGCAGTTACTCGACGGGGGTCGAAGAGACCCAGTACTTC	CASSYSTGVEETQYF
-	-	TRBV6-2/TRBV6-3	TRBJ1-1	TGTGCCAGCAGTAAACGACAGCCGGGGGACACTGAAGCTTTCTTT	CASSKRQPGDTEAFF
-	-	TRBV4-1	TRBJ2-7	TGCGCCAGCAGCCCGCTCCCAGGGGAAACCTACGAGCAGTACTTC	CASSPLPGETYEQYF
-	once	TRBV7-2	TRBJ2-7	TGTGCCAGCAGCTTAGCGGGAGTCCCCTACGAGCAGTACTTC	CASSLAGVPYEQYF
-	-	TRBV18	TRBJ2-7	TGTGCCAGCTCCCTTCTGAGGAGCTCCTACGAGCAGTACTTC	CASSLLRSSYEQYF
-	-	TRBV7-9	TRBJ2-1	TGTGCCAGCAGCTTAGGCAGGGCGGGAAATGAGCAGTTCTTC	CASSLGRAGNEQFF
TRBD2	-	TRBV18	TRBJ2-1	TGTGCCAGCTCACCACCGGGAGGGCCTTTTGAGCAGTTCTTC	CASSPPGGPFEQFF
-	-	TRBV5-4	TRBJ2-3	TGTGCCAGCAGCTCGGACTGGCGCGATACGCAGTATTTT	CASSSDWRDTQYF
-	-	TRBV2	TRBJ1-4	TGTGCCAGCAGCCGACTGACTACTAATGAAAAACTGTTTTTT	CASSRLTTNEKLFF
-	-	TRBV28	TRBJ1-2	TGTGCCAGCACACCCCAGGGCTATGGCTACACCTTC	CASTPQGYGYTF
-	-	TRBV4-2	TRBJ1-1	TGTGCCAGCAGCCAACTAGGTAGGGCTTTCTTT	CASSQLGRAFF